This T cell receptor (beta chain) was sequenced in a study of regulatory T cells in long-lasting Graves disease. Study in general: Graves' disease counted as persistent after over 5 years of antithyroid drugs with positive TSH receptor antibodies. Study-wide findings and caveats: Persistent patients shared more public clonotypes (roughly 2,800) than new patients (approximately 900).

Through Arm-PCR of CDR3 regions and iRepertoire HTBI primers, TCR beta libraries were built. In TCRdb, the multiplex PCR reads were re-called with MiXCR into one record per CDR3 protein. Of hundreds of thousands of distinct CDR3 sequences listed, around 21% are singletons. For this clonotype: The antigen is not known.

This sample's time point: persistent/refractory GD, antithyroid drugs over 5 years with positive TRAb. PBMCs provided the RNA from which the TCR library was made. This CDR3 is built from 14 residues. The V gene's germline CDR1 is SQVTM and CDR2 ANQGSEA. The ends were cut back, 3 bases at V and 3 bases at J, with 15 bases in the middle. The sequence came from a female donor with Graves disease. The chain joins TRBV29-1 to TRBJ2-7; D call uncertain. The sample was peripheral blood mononuclear cells (PBMCs), taken when the disease was refractory, from a patient treated with antithyroid drugs. CDR3 loop: CSVEGLDGNYEQYF. Written as DNA, the CDR3 is TGCAGCGTTGAGGGTCTGGACGGCAACTACGAGCAGTACTTC.